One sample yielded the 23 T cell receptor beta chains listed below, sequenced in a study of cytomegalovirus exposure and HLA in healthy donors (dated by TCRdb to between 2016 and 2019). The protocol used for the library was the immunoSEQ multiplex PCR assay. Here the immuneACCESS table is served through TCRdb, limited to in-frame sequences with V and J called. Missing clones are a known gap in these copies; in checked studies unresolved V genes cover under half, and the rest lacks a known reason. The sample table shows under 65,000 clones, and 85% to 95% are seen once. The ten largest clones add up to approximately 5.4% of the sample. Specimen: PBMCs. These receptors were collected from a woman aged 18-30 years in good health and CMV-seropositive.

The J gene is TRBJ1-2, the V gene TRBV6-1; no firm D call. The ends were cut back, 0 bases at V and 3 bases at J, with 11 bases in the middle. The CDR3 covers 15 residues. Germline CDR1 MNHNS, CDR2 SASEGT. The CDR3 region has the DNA TGTGCCAGCAGTGAAGCGGAGGACGGATACTATGGCTACACCTTC. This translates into CASSEAEDGYYGYTF.

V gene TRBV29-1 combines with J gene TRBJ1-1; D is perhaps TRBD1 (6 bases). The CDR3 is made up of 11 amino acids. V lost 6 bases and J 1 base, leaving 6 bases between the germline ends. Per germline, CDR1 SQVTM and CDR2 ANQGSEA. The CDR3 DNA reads TGCAGCGTGACAGGGAACACTGAAGCTTTCTTT. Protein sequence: CSVTGNTEAFF.

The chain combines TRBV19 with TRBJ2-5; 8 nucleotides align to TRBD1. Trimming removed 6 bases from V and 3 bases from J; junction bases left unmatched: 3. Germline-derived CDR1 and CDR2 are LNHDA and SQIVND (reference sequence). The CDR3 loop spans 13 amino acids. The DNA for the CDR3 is TGTGCCAGTAGCAAGGACAGGGAAGAGACCCAGTACTTC. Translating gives CASSKDREETQYF.

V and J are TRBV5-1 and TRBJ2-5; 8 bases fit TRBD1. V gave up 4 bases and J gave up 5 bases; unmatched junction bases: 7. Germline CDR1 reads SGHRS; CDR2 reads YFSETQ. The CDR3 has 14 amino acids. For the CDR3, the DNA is TGCGCCAGCAGCCCGGGACAGGCGGGGGAGACCCAGTACTTC. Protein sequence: CASSPGQAGETQYF.

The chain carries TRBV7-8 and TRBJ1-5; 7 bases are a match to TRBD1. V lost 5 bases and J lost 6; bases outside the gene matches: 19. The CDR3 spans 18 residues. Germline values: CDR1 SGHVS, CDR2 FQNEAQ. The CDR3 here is CASSLTGDPEGWAQPQHF. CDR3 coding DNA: TGTGCCAGCAGCCTCACAGGGGACCCCGAGGGCTGGGCTCAGCCCCAGCATTTT. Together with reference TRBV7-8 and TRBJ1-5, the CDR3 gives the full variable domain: GAGVSQSPRYKVAKRGQDVALRCDPISGHVSLFWYQQALGQGPEFLTYFQNEAQLDKSGLPSDRFFAERPEGSVSTLKIQRTQQEDSAVYLCASSLTGDPEGWAQPQHFGDGTRLSIL.

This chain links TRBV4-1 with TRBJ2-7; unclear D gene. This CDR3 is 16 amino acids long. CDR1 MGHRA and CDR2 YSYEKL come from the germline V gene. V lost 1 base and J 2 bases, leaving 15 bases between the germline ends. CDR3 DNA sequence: TGCGCCAGCAGCCAAGGTATGGGCCAGGTCCCCTACGAGCAGTACTTC. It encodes CASSQGMGQVPYEQYF.

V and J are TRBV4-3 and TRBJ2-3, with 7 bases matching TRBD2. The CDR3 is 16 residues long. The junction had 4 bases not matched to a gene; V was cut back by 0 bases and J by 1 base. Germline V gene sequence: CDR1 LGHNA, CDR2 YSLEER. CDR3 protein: CASSQDERGGTDTQYF. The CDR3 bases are TGCGCCAGCAGCCAAGATGAACGGGGGGGCACAGATACGCAGTATTTT.

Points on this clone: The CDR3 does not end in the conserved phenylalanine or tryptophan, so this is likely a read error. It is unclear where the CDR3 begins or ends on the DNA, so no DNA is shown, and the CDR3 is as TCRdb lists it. CDR3 in amino acids: CASSLTRGE. The V gene is TRBV7-9, the J gene TRBJ2-3; TRBD2, the D gene given by the table, was not confirmed from the DNA. The CDR3 contains 9 residues when both ends are counted. CDR1 is SEHNR and CDR2 is FQNEAQ in the germline V gene (reference sequence).

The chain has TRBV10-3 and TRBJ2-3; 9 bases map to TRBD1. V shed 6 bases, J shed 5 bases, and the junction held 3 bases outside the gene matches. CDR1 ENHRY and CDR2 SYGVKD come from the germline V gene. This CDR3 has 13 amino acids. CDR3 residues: CAISQTGGDTQYF. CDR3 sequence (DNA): TGTGCCATCAGCCAGACAGGGGGAGATACGCAGTATTTT.

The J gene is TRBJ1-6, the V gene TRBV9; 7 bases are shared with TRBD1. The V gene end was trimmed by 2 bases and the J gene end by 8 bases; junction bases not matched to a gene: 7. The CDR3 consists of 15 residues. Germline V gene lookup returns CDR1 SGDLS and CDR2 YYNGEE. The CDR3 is CASSVTGEMDSPLHF. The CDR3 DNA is TGTGCCAGCAGCGTCACAGGGGAGATGGATTCACCCCTCCACTTT.

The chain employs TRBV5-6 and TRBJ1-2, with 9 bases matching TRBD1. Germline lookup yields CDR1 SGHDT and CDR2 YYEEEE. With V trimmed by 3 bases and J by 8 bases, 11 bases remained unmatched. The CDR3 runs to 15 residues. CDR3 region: CASSYLDRGVMGYTF. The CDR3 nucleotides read TGTGCCAGCAGCTATTTGGACAGGGGCGTAATGGGCTACACCTTC.

The CDR3 region has the DNA TGTGCCAGCAGTCCCCGAGAGACCCAGTACTTC. Encoded protein: CASSPRETQYF. The chain joins TRBV2 to TRBJ2-5; no definite D call. The CDR3 contains 11 residues. Germline lookup yields CDR1 SNHLY and CDR2 FYNNEI. V was clipped by 5 bases and J by 4 bases, with 5 bases between them.

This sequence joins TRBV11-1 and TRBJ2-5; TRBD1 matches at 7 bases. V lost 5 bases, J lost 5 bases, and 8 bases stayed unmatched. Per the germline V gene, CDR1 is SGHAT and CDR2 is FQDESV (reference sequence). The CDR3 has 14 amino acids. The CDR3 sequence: CASSEQGLTETQYF. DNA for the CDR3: TGTGCCAGCAGCGAACAGGGGCTCACGGAGACCCAGTACTTC.

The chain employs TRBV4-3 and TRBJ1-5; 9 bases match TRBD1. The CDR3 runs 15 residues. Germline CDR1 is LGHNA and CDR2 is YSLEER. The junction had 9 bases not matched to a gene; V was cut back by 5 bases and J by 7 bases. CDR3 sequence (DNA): TGCGCCAGCAGCTATGGGACAGGGAATCGACAGCCCCAGCATTTT. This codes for CASSYGTGNRQPQHF.

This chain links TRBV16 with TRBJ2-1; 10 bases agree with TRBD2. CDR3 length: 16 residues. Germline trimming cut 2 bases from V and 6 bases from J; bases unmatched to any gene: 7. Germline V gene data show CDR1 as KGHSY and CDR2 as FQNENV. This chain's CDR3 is CASSQNELAGSNEQFF. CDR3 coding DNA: TGTGCCAGCAGCCAAAACGAACTAGCGGGATCCAATGAGCAGTTCTTC.

CDR3 sequence (DNA): TGCAGCGCCTGGGACAGGAAAAGCCCCTACTCTGGAAACACCATATATTTT. This gives the protein CSAWDRKSPYSGNTIYF. V usage is TRBV29-1 and J usage is TRBJ1-3; TRBD1 matches at 8 bases. This CDR3 spans 17 amino acids. V gave up 7 bases and J gave up 0 bases; unmatched junction bases: 14. Germline loops: CDR1 SQVTM, CDR2 ANQGSEA.

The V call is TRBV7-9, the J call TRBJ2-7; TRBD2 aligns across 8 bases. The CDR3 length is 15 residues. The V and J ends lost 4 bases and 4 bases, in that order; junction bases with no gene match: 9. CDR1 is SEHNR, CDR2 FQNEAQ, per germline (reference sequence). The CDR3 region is CASSSTTGGSYEQYF. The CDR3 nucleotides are TGTGCCAGCAGCTCCACCACGGGGGGGTCGTACGAGCAGTACTTC.

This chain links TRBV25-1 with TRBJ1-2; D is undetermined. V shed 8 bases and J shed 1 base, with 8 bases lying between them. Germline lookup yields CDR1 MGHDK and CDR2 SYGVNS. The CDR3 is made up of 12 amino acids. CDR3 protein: CASGHFNYGYTF. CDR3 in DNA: TGTGCCAGCGGCCATTTTAACTATGGCTACACCTTC.

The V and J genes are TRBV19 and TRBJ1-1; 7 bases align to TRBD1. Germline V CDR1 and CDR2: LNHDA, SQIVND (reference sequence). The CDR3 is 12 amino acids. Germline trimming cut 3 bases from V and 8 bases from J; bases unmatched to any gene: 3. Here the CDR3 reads CASSIRQGEAFF. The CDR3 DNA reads TGTGCCAGTAGTATCCGACAGGGCGAAGCTTTCTTT.

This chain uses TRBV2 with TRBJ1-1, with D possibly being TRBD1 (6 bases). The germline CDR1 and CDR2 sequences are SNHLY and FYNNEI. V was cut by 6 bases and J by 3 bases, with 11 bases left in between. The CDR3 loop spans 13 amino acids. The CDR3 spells CASRDQGYTEAFF. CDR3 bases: TGTGCCAGCAGAGATCAGGGGTACACTGAAGCTTTCTTT.

The CDR3 reads CASSLSAGQGEQPQHF. The CDR3, as DNA: TGTGCCAGCAGCCTTAGCGCGGGACAGGGTGAGCAGCCCCAGCATTTT. This chain joins TRBV11-2 and TRBJ1-5; 9 bases map to TRBD1. The germline V gene has CDR1 SGHAT and CDR2 FQNNGV. This CDR3 is built from 16 residues. V lost 5 bases to trimming and J lost 7 bases; unmatched junction nucleotides: 12. The variable domain in full, with the rest retrieved from reference TRBV11-2 and TRBJ1-5, is EAGVAQSPRYKIIEKRQSVAFWCNPISGHATLYWYQQILGQGPKLLIQFQNNGVVDDSQLPKDRFSAERLKGVDSTLKIQPAKLEDSAVYLCASSLSAGQGEQPQHFGDGTRLSIL.

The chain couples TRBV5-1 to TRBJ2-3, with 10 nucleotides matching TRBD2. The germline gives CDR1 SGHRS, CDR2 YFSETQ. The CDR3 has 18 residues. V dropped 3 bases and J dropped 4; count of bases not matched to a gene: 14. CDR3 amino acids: CASSSISGGPGGADTQYF. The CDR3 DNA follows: TGCGCCAGCAGCTCTATTAGCGGGGGGCCGGGGGGTGCAGATACGCAGTATTTT.

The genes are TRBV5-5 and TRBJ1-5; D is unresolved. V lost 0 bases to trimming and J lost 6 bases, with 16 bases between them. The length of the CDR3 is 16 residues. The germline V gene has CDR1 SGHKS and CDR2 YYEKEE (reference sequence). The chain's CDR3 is CASSLERVGSGQPQHF. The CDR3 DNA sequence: TGTGCCAGCAGCTTGGAGCGGGTGGGGAGCGGTCAGCCCCAGCATTTT.